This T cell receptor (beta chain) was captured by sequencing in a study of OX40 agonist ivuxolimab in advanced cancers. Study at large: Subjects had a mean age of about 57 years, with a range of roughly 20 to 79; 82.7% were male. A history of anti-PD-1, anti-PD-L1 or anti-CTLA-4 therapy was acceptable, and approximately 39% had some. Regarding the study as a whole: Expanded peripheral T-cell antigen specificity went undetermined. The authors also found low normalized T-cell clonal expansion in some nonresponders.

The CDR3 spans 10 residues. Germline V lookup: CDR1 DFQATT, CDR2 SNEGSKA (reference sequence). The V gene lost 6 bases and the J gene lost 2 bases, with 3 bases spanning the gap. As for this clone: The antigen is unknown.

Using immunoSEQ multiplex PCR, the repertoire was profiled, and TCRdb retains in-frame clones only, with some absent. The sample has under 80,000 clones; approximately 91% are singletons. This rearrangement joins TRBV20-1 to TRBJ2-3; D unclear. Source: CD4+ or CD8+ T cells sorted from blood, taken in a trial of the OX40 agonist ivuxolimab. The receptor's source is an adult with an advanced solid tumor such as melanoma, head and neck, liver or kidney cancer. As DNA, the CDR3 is TGCAGTGCCGCCACAGATACGCAGTATTTT. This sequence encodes CSAATDTQYF.